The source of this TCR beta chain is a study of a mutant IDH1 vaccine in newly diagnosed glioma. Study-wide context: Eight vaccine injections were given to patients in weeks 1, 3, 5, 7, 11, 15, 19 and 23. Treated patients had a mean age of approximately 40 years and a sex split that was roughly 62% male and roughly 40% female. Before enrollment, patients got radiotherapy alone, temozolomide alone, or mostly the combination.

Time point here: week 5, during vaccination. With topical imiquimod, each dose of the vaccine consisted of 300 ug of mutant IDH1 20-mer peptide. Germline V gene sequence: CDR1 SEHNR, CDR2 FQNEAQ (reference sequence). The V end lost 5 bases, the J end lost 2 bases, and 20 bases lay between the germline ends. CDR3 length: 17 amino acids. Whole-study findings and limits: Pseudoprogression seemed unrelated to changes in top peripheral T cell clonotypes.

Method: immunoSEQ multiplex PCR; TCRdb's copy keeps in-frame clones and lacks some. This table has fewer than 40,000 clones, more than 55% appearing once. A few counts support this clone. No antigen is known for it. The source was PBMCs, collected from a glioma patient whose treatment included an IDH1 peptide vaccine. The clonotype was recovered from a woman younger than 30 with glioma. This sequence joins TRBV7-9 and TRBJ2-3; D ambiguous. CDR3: CASSAPLLPPDTDTQYF. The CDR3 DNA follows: TGTGCCAGCAGCGCCCCCTTACTCCCCCCCGACACAGATACGCAGTATTTT.